One and the same sample provided the 15 T cell receptor beta chains below, sequenced in a study of T cell responses to AZD1222 COVID-19 vaccine. Method: immunoSEQ multiplex PCR; TCRdb's copy keeps in-frame clones and lacks some. The repertoire holds more than 100,000 clones, approximately 88% seen once, with 3% to 4% in the top ten. The starting material was peripheral blood, obtained on day 0 of AZD1222 vaccination. The receptors originated from an adult in good health.

The chain employs TRBV5-4 and TRBJ2-1; 12 nucleotides agree with TRBD2. Per the germline V gene, CDR1 is SGHNT and CDR2 is YYREEE (reference sequence). This CDR3 contains 16 residues. V shed 5 bases, J shed 5 bases, and the junction held 8 bases outside the gene matches. CDR3 in amino acids: CASRLPRTSGDNEQFF. Here the CDR3 DNA reads TGTGCCAGCAGACTACCAAGGACTAGCGGGGACAATGAGCAGTTCTTC. Using reference TRBV5-4 and TRBJ2-1 for the parts outside the CDR3, the full variable domain is ETGVTQSPTHLIKTRGQQVTLRCSSQSGHNTVSWYQQALGQGPQFIFQYYREEENGRGNFPPRFSGLQFPNYSSELNVNALELDDSALYLCASRLPRTSGDNEQFFGPGTRLTVL.

The rearrangement joins TRBV20-1 to TRBJ1-2; 8 bases align to TRBD1. Trimming at V came to 3 bases and at J to 5 bases, leaving 8 bases not matched to a gene. The CDR3 covers 14 residues. Per the germline V gene, CDR1 is DFQATT and CDR2 is SNEGSKA (reference sequence). DNA for the CDR3: TGCAGTGCTAGTCCCGGGACAGGATTGTATGGCTACACCTTC. This translates into CSASPGTGLYGYTF.

This rearrangement joins TRBV9 to TRBJ2-7, with D perhaps TRBD1 (5 bases). Germline CDR1 and CDR2: SGDLS and YYNGEE. Trimming left V 0 bases short and J 4 bases short, with 23 bases between. The CDR3 length is 18 residues. DNA for the CDR3: TGTGCCAGCAGCGTAGGGACGCAGGGCCGAAGTACCCCGTACGAGCAGTACTTC. Protein sequence: CASSVGTQGRSTPYEQYF. Based on the CDR3 plus reference TRBV9 and TRBJ2-7, the full variable domain is DSGVTQTPKHLITATGQRVTLRCSPRSGDLSVYWYQQSLDQGLQFLIQYYNGEERAKGNILERFSAQQFPDLHSELNLSSLELGDSALYFCASSVGTQGRSTPYEQYFGPGTRLTVT.

This chain joins TRBV29-1 and TRBJ1-2; no firm D call. This CDR3 region has 14 residues. The V and J ends lost 3 bases and 7 bases respectively, with 18 bases between them. Germline lookup yields CDR1 SQVTM and CDR2 ANQGSEA. CDR3 nucleotide sequence: TGCAGCGTTGACTCGCCTCAAACGGCGGGTGGCTACACCTTC. Protein product: CSVDSPQTAGGYTF.

The chain joins TRBV29-1 to TRBJ2-3; TRBD2 is a possible D gene (6 bases). Trimming removed 7 bases at V and 5 bases at J, with 16 bases between. The CDR3 is made up of 13 amino acids. CDR1 SQVTM and CDR2 ANQGSEA come from the germline V gene. The CDR3 DNA reads TGCAGCGCCCCGAGGCAGGGAGGAGATACGCAGTATTTT. This gives the protein CSAPRQGGDTQYF.

This clone was detected a few times. This chain joins TRBV5-5 and TRBJ2-1; possible D gene TRBD1, 5 bases. The V gene lost 6 bases and the J gene lost 7 bases, with 23 bases spanning the gap. There are 16 residues in the CDR3. Germline V gene lookup returns CDR1 SGHKS and CDR2 YYEKEE (reference sequence). This CDR3 reads CASIPPGLGLKNEQFF. In DNA, the CDR3 is TGTGCCAGCATACCACCGGGCCTGGGGCTCAAGAATGAGCAGTTCTTC.

V gene TRBV4-1 combines with J gene TRBJ2-3; TRBD2 might be the D (6 bases). CDR3 length: 16 amino acids. The germline V and J ends were trimmed by 0 bases and 2 bases, with 12 bases remaining between them. Germline values: CDR1 MGHRA, CDR2 YSYEKL. DNA for the CDR3: TGCGCCAGCAGCCAAGAACGGGGCGGGGTCACAGATACGCAGTATTTT. It translates to CASSQERGGVTDTQYF.

V is TRBV4-2 and J is TRBJ2-3; a possible D gene is TRBD2 (6 bases). The CDR3 length is 15 residues. The V end lost 0 bases, the J end lost 1 base, and 8 bases lay between the germline ends. Germline-derived CDR1 and CDR2 are LGHNA and YNFKEQ. Here the CDR3 reads CASSQESGGTDTQYF. The CDR3 DNA is TGTGCCAGCAGCCAAGAATCGGGGGGCACAGATACGCAGTATTTT.

This clone came up once. V gene TRBV9 combines with J gene TRBJ1-2, with D perhaps matching TRBD1 (5 bases). Germline V gene lookup returns CDR1 SGDLS and CDR2 YYNGEE. V lost 0 bases, J lost 4 bases, and 10 bases lay in between. The CDR3 spans 14 residues. DNA of the CDR3: TGTGCCAGCAGCGTAGCGGAAGGGACCTATGGCTACACCTTC. Its protein is CASSVAEGTYGYTF.

J is TRBJ1-1 and V is TRBV5-6; possibly TRBD1 for D (6 bases). Germline V gene lookup returns CDR1 SGHDT and CDR2 YYEEEE. CDR3 length equals 14 residues. V dropped 4 bases and J dropped 3 bases, with 13 bases sitting between them. CDR3 region: CASSLRGLDTEAFF. As DNA, the CDR3 is TGTGCCAGCAGCCTGAGGGGGTTGGACACTGAAGCTTTCTTT.

This chain uses TRBV6-6 with TRBJ2-7; TRBD2 aligns across 8 bases. V was clipped by 2 bases and J by 3 bases; unmatched bases: 6. There are 15 residues in the CDR3. The germline V gene encodes CDR1 MNHNY and CDR2 SVGAGI (reference sequence). The CDR3 sequence: CASSYPTSGVYEQYF. CDR3 sequence (DNA): TGTGCCAGCAGTTACCCCACTAGCGGCGTCTACGAGCAGTACTTC.

The chain is built from TRBV4-2 and TRBJ2-3, with TRBD2 matching 9 bases. The CDR3 covers 19 residues. Germline V lookup: CDR1 LGHNA, CDR2 YNFKEQ. V was pared by 0 bases and J by 6 bases, with 16 bases of the junction left unmatched. The CDR3 sequence: CASSQDLGLGLAPEDTQYF. The CDR3 nucleotides read TGTGCCAGCAGCCAAGATCTGGGATTGGGACTAGCTCCCGAGGATACGCAGTATTTT.

The gene calls are TRBV18 and TRBJ1-3; 8 nucleotides line up with TRBD1. Trimming removed 3 bases from V and 9 bases from J; junction bases left unmatched: 10. Germline CDR1 KGHSH, CDR2 LQKENI. This CDR3 contains 15 residues. The CDR3 is CASSPAGGTGSTIYF. For the CDR3, the DNA is TGTGCCAGCTCACCCGCAGGGGGCACGGGGAGCACCATATATTTT.

This clone came up once. V gene TRBV5-1 combines with J gene TRBJ1-5; D call uncertain. V was trimmed by 4 bases and J by 2 bases, leaving 19 bases between them. CDR1 SGHRS and CDR2 YFSETQ come from the germline V gene. The CDR3 contains 17 residues. CDR3 sequence: CASSIGPLGMGNQPQHF. The CDR3 DNA reads as TGCGCCAGCAGCATCGGGCCCTTGGGGATGGGCAATCAGCCCCAGCATTTT.

In this sample, this clone turned up a few times. The chain couples TRBV27 to TRBJ1-2; 8 bases fit TRBD1. Germline CDR1 reads MNHEY; CDR2 reads SMNVEV (reference sequence). J lost 7 bases, V lost 6 bases, and 7 bases had no gene match. There are 13 residues in the CDR3. The CDR3: CASSPRTGSGYTF. In DNA, the CDR3 is TGTGCCAGCAGCCCACGGACAGGGAGTGGCTACACCTTC.